Each of the 3 T cell receptor beta chains below was sequenced from the same sample in a study of beta chain features in type 1 diabetes. cDNA synthesis used the whole RNA isolate, giving expressed TCRB sequences. Sequencing was performed with immunoSEQ multiplex PCR; in TCRdb, only in-frame clones are kept and a portion is missing. The top ten clones hold roughly 0.025% of a sample with 900,000 or so clones, roughly a sixth of them seen once. The sample comprised naive CD4+ T cells from blood. These TCRs come from a woman aged 18-30 years in good health.

This clone has a handful of counts. This chain joins TRBV7-2 and TRBJ1-6; D might be TRBD1 (5 bases). CDR3 length: 14 amino acids. Trimming pared 5 bases from V and 6 bases from J, leaving 11 bases between. The germline V gene has CDR1 SGHTA and CDR2 FQGNSA. DNA for the CDR3: TGTGCCAGCAGCACCGGGGCTCGTAATTCACCCCTCCACTTT. It is translated as CASSTGARNSPLHF.

There are a few counts of this clone. The chain links TRBV2 to TRBJ2-1; no definite D call. CDR1 is SNHLY, CDR2 FYNNEI, per germline. This CDR3 contains 15 residues. V was shortened by 6 bases and J by 0 bases, with 12 bases between the two germline ends. CDR3 nucleotides: TGTGCCAGCAGGTTGGGCAGGAGCTCCTACAATGAGCAGTTCTTC. Its protein product is CASRLGRSSYNEQFF. Full variable domain (rest looked up from reference TRBV2 and TRBJ2-1): EPEVTQTPSHQVTQMGQEVILRCVPISNHLYFYWYRQILGQKVEFLVSFYNNEISEKSEIFDDQFSVERPDGSNFTLKIRSTKLEDSAMYFCASRLGRSSYNEQFFGPGTRLTVL.

As regards this clone: The same CDR3 also results from other DNA sequences found in this sample. This chain links TRBV5-4 with TRBJ2-7; the D is unclear. Trimming removed 0 bases from V and 1 base from J, with 5 bases in between. The CDR3 is made up of 13 amino acids. CDR1 and CDR2 (germline): SGHNT, YYREEE (reference sequence). The CDR3 bases are TGTGCCAGCAGCTTGGTCGGGTCCTACGAGCAGTACTTC. This codes for CASSLVGSYEQYF.